Listed below are T cell receptor beta chains from one sample, sequenced in a study of OX40 agonist ivuxolimab in advanced cancers. Method: immunoSEQ multiplex PCR; TCRdb's copy keeps in-frame clones and lacks some. The sample holds around 11,000 clones, 65% to 85% seen once. The source material was CD4+ or CD8+ T cells sorted from blood, sampled in a trial of the OX40 agonist ivuxolimab. Receptors originate from an adult with an advanced solid tumor such as melanoma, head and neck, liver or kidney cancer. CDR3s leave out the opening cysteine and the closing phenylalanine or tryptophan. The D gene is left open where the match is weak.

v_gene	d_gene	j_gene	CDR3aa
TRBV21-1	.	TRBJ2-7	ASSRMAGIDYEQY
TRBV2	.	TRBJ2-3	ASTEGGNTQY
TRBV5-4	.	TRBJ1-1	ASSLQGGNTEAF
TRBV6-1	.	TRBJ2-7	ASSDVTGGGNEQY
TRBV7-2	TRBD2	TRBJ2-7	ASSQEEAGARYEQY
TRBV15	.	TRBJ2-2	ATSRVRGNTGELF
TRBV2	.	TRBJ2-7	ASSEAWQGRTYEQY
TRBV11-2	.	TRBJ2-5	ASSLDFGSAETQY
TRBV29-1	TRBD1	TRBJ2-7	SVTTGVYEQY
TRBV19	.	TRBJ2-6	ASSIERGTGANVLT
TRBV29-1	TRBD1	TRBJ2-6	SVAQGAGGANVLT
TRBV5-1	.	TRBJ1-2	ASTPTGVNYGYT
TRBV29-1	TRBD1	TRBJ1-2	SVGTGNGYT